The T cell receptor beta chain described here comes from a study of naive and memory T cell subsets. Both TRBC1 and TRBC2 were covered by a beta constant-region primer of two equimolar oligonucleotides. The ligated cDNA underwent four PCR rounds using SP2 and nested alpha and beta constant-region primers. The cDNA 3' end received a ligated single-stranded oligonucleotide carrying the SP2 primer and a 12-nucleotide UMI. TCRdb re-called the UMI-ligation and nested PCR reads through MiXCR, storing one row per CDR3 protein. The sample contains 9,700 or so distinct CDR3 sequences, roughly 5.4% of which appear only once. Trimming took 3 bases from V and 0 from J, leaving 14 bases between them. There are 15 residues in the CDR3. Germline values: CDR1 DFQATT, CDR2 SNEGSKA (reference sequence). The sample holds many counts of this clonotype.

The sequencing input was CD4+ TEMRA cells from blood. The subset here: effector memory re-expressing CD45RA, CD45RA+ CD27-. The chain is built from TRBV20-1 and TRBJ1-2, with D uncertain. The source is a human donor in good health. CDR3 region: CSASTGRRANYGYTF. CDR3 nucleotide sequence: TGCAGTGCTAGCACGGGTCGGAGAGCTAACTATGGCTACACCTTC.